A single sample gave rise to the 20 T cell receptor beta chains below, sequenced in a study of cytomegalovirus exposure and HLA in healthy donors. PCR primers comprised 60 Vbeta and 13 Jbeta primers. Sequencing used immunoSEQ multiplex PCR; TCRdb keeps in-frame clones, though not all of them. The profile covers 150,000 to 200,000 clones, with 60% to 80% appearing a single time and roughly 2.9% taken by the ten largest. Material for sequencing was PBMCs. These receptors were obtained from a man aged 35 to 55 in good health and CMV-seronegative.

CDR3 coding DNA: TGTGCCAGCACCGGGGAGTTTCAGCCCCAGCATTTT. Its protein is CASTGEFQPQHF. The genes are TRBV6-4 and TRBJ1-5; D not certain. This CDR3 has 12 residues. Germline values: CDR1 MRHNA, CDR2 SNTAGT. The ends were cut back, 7 bases at V and 6 bases at J, with 10 bases in the middle.

The V call is TRBV14, the J call TRBJ2-3; no definite D call. The length of the CDR3 is 13 residues. V lost 6 bases, J lost 1 base, and 8 bases lay in between. CDR1 is SGHDN and CDR2 is FVKESK in the germline V gene. The CDR3: CASSHGGTDTQYF. CDR3 coding DNA: TGTGCCAGCAGTCACGGAGGCACAGATACGCAGTATTTT.

In its sample, this clone was seen a few times. J is TRBJ2-7 and V is TRBV5-4; TRBD1 matches at 8 bases. The CDR3 length is 18 residues. J was trimmed by 6 bases and V by 1 base; bases with no gene match: 18. Germline loops: CDR1 SGHNT, CDR2 YYREEE (reference sequence). CDR3 sequence: CASSLSHPYAGQEGEQYF. The CDR3 DNA reads as TGTGCCAGCAGCTTGTCTCACCCCTACGCGGGACAGGAGGGCGAGCAGTACTTC.

The rearrangement uses TRBV5-8 and TRBJ2-1, with 9 bases lining up with TRBD2. The germline gives CDR1 SGHTS, CDR2 YDEGEE. Unmatched junction bases numbered 11, after V lost 3 bases and J lost 10 bases. The CDR3 runs 15 residues. The CDR3 sequence is CASSSLAGHLGEQFF. The DNA of the CDR3 is TGTGCCAGCAGCTCCCTAGCGGGGCACTTAGGGGAGCAGTTCTTC. Together with reference TRBV5-8 and TRBJ2-1, the CDR3 gives the full variable domain: EAGVTQSPTHLIKTRGQQATLRCSPISGHTSVYWYQQALGLGLQFLLWYDEGEERNRGNFPPRFSGRQFPNYSSELNVNALELEDSALYLCASSSLAGHLGEQFFGPGTRLTVL.

The chain carries TRBV6-4 and TRBJ2-5, with D possibly being TRBD2 (7 bases). In germline, CDR1 is MRHNA, CDR2 SNTAGT. V was pared by 1 base and J by 0 bases, with 18 bases between. This CDR3 has 18 amino acids. The CDR3 DNA reads as TGTGCCAGCAGTGACTTTCCTGAGGGGGGGCCAGACCAAGAGACCCAGTACTTC. Translated, it gives CASSDFPEGGPDQETQYF.

The chain employs TRBV7-9 and TRBJ2-6; 7 positions agree with TRBD1. CDR3 length equals 18 residues. The V gene end was trimmed by 5 bases and the J gene end by 0 bases; junction bases not matched to a gene: 10. From germline, CDR1 is SEHNR and CDR2 FQNEAQ (reference sequence). CDR3 protein: CASSRIQGPSSGANVLTF. For the CDR3, the DNA is TGTGCCAGCAGCCGGATACAGGGGCCGAGCTCTGGGGCCAACGTCCTGACTTTC.

J is TRBJ2-3 and V is TRBV6-6; maybe TRBD2 (6 bases). In germline, CDR1 is MNHNY, CDR2 SVGAGI (reference sequence). Between the trimmed V and J ends, which lost 7 bases and 5 bases, there was a span of 13 bases. This CDR3 is built from 13 residues. CDR3 amino acids: CASIQRAEDTQYF. The CDR3 DNA is TGTGCCAGCATCCAGCGGGCAGAAGATACGCAGTATTTT.

This clone was detected only a few times. V is TRBV6-5 and J is TRBJ1-5; 8 bases align to TRBD1. V lost 7 bases to trimming and J lost 6 bases; unmatched junction nucleotides: 8. The germline gives CDR1 MNHEY, CDR2 SVGAGI. The CDR3 is made up of 14 amino acids. The CDR3 nucleotides read TGTGCCAGCAAACTAACAGGGGGGACTCAGCCCCAGCATTTT. Translating gives CASKLTGGTQPQHF.

The chain combines TRBV7-9 with TRBJ1-2, with D perhaps matching TRBD1 (6 bases). V dropped 1 base and J dropped 8 bases, with 23 bases sitting between them. The CDR3 runs to 17 residues. Germline lookup yields CDR1 SEHNR and CDR2 FQNEAQ (reference sequence). The CDR3 region has the DNA TGTGCCAGCAGCTTAGGAGTCTCACAGGGCAGACAAAGGGGCTACACCTTC. Its protein product is CASSLGVSQGRQRGYTF. The whole variable domain, filled in from reference TRBV7-9 and TRBJ1-2, reads DTGVSQNPRHKITKRGQNVTFRCDPISEHNRLYWYRQTLGQGPEFLTYFQNEAQLEKSRLLSDRFSAERPKGSFSTLEIQRTEQGDSAMYLCASSLGVSQGRQRGYTFGSGTRLTVV.

The rearrangement joins TRBV27 to TRBJ1-1; tentatively, D is TRBD1 (5 bases). The CDR3 totals 13 residues. Trimming left V 5 bases short and J 5 bases short, with 12 bases between. Looked up from germline, CDR1 is MNHEY and CDR2 is SMNVEV (reference sequence). CDR3 loop: CASSAWGWTEAFF. Written as DNA, the CDR3 is TGTGCCAGCAGTGCGTGGGGCTGGACTGAAGCTTTCTTT.

Points on this clone: Different DNA sequences within this sample yield the same CDR3. This chain uses TRBV19 with TRBJ1-5, with D possibly being TRBD1 (5 bases). V lost 3 bases, J lost 4 bases, and 10 bases lay in between. This CDR3 region has 14 residues. The germline V gene has CDR1 LNHDA and CDR2 SQIVND (reference sequence). The CDR3 is CASSIVGGNQPQHF. In nucleotides, the CDR3 is TGTGCCAGTAGTATTGTGGGGGGTAATCAGCCCCAGCATTTT.

This chain connects TRBV6-1 to TRBJ1-5; 10 nucleotides align to TRBD1. Germline trimming cut 6 bases from V and 4 bases from J; bases unmatched to any gene: 6. There are 15 residues in the CDR3. Per the germline V gene, CDR1 is MNHNS and CDR2 is SASEGT. The chain's CDR3 is CASRKSDRGNQPQHF. The CDR3 DNA sequence: TGTGCCAGCAGGAAATCGGACAGGGGGAATCAGCCCCAGCATTTT.

This clone was seen a handful of times. The chain uses TRBV30 and TRBJ1-3; D is possibly TRBD1 (5 bases). Trimming left V 0 bases short and J 0 bases short, with 9 bases between. Looked up from germline, CDR1 is GTSNPN and CDR2 is SVGIG (reference sequence). This CDR3 is built from 15 residues. The CDR3 sequence: CAWSVGRVSGNTIYF. The DNA of the CDR3 is TGTGCCTGGAGTGTAGGCAGGGTCTCTGGAAACACCATATATTTT.

The CDR3 DNA follows: TGTGCCAGCAGCGTAGCTCGGGCGGGGCGTCAGCTTAGTAATGAAAAACTGTTTTTT. This translates into CASSVARAGRQLSNEKLFF. This chain uses TRBV9 with TRBJ1-4, with a tentative D call TRBD1 (5 bases). The germline V gene encodes CDR1 SGDLS and CDR2 YYNGEE. The CDR3 totals 19 residues. V was trimmed by 0 bases and J by 4 bases, leaving 22 bases between them. Based on the CDR3 plus reference TRBV9 and TRBJ1-4, the full variable domain is DSGVTQTPKHLITATGQRVTLRCSPRSGDLSVYWYQQSLDQGLQFLIQYYNGEERAKGNILERFSAQQFPDLHSELNLSSLELGDSALYFCASSVARAGRQLSNEKLFFGSGTQLSVL.

The chain links TRBV7-9 to TRBJ2-5; 12 bases line up with TRBD1. V lost 0 bases, J lost 5 bases, and 4 bases stayed unmatched. From germline, CDR1 is SEHNR and CDR2 FQNEAQ (reference sequence). CDR3 size: 16 residues. The CDR3 DNA sequence: TGTGCCAGCAGCTTAGCCGGGACAGGGGGCTTTGAGACCCAGTACTTC. Its protein is CASSLAGTGGFETQYF.

As for this clone: The sample carries other DNA sequences with the same CDR3. The chain has TRBV29-1 and TRBJ2-7; 9 bases are a match to TRBD1. The CDR3 runs to 13 residues. Germline V gene data show CDR1 as SQVTM and CDR2 as ANQGSEA. The V and J ends lost 6 bases and 2 bases, in that order; junction bases with no gene match: 5. The CDR3 region has the DNA TGCAGCGTAGTGGACAGGGGAACCTACGAGCAGTACTTC. The encoded protein is CSVVDRGTYEQYF.

The chain has TRBV29-1 and TRBJ1-2; 9 bases fit TRBD1. The germline V gene has CDR1 SQVTM and CDR2 ANQGSEA. Trimming removed 6 bases from V and 0 bases from J; junction bases left unmatched: 5. CDR3 length: 14 residues. The chain's CDR3 is CSVGDRAANYGYTF. In DNA form, the CDR3 reads TGCAGCGTGGGGGACAGGGCAGCTAACTATGGCTACACCTTC.

The chain joins TRBV7-6 to TRBJ1-3; D is perhaps TRBD1 (5 bases). CDR1 is SGHVS, CDR2 FNYEAQ, per germline. There are 15 residues in the CDR3. The V end was cut by 3 bases, the J end by 0 bases, with 9 bases between. The CDR3 loop reads CASSLTANSGNTIYF. The DNA for the CDR3 is TGTGCCAGCAGCTTGACAGCAAACTCTGGAAACACCATATATTTT.

This clone has just a few counts. The rearrangement links TRBV4-1 to TRBJ1-2; D ambiguous. CDR3 length equals 15 residues. Between the trimmed V and J ends, which lost 1 base and 3 bases, there was a span of 12 bases. Per the germline V gene, CDR1 is MGHRA and CDR2 is YSYEKL. The CDR3 region is CASSQVPGSDYGYTF. CDR3 DNA: TGCGCCAGCAGCCAAGTTCCGGGGTCGGACTATGGCTACACCTTC.

The gene calls are TRBV9 and TRBJ1-6, with 9 bases matching TRBD1. There are 15 residues in the CDR3. V lost 3 bases and J lost 6; bases outside the gene matches: 4. Germline loops: CDR1 SGDLS, CDR2 YYNGEE. CDR3 amino acids: CASSEGQGGNSPLHF. CDR3 in DNA: TGTGCCAGCAGCGAGGGACAGGGTGGTAATTCACCCCTCCACTTT.